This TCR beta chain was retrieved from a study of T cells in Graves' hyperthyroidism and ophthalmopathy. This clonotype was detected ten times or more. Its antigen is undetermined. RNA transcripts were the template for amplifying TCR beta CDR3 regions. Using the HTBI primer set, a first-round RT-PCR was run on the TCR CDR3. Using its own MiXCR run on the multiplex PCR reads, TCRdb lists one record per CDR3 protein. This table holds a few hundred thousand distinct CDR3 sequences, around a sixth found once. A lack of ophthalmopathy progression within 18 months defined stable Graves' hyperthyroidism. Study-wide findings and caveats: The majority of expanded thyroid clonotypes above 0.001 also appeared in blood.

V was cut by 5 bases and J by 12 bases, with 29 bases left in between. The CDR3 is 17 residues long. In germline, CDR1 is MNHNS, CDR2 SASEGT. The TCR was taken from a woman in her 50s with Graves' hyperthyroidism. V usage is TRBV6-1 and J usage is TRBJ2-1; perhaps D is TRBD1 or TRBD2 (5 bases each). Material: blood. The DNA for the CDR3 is TGTGCCAGCAGTCTTAACCCGGAGGCTAGTACTGCGAGGGGGCAGTTCTTC. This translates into CASSLNPEASTARGQFF.